What follows describes a single TCR beta chain. This entry is derived from a study of technical replicates of blood from a few donors. The CDR3 covers 18 residues. Trimming took 4 bases from V and 5 from J, leaving 29 bases between them. From germline, CDR1 is SQVTM and CDR2 ANQGSEA. Generated by immunoSEQ multiplex PCR, the TCRdb table keeps only in-frame clones and is missing some. Of about 81,000 clones listed, approximately 75% are singletons. Input material: PBMCs. The rearrangement joins TRBV29-1 to TRBJ2-5; D is possibly TRBD2 (6 bases). This receptor was obtained from a human donor in good health. Some clones in this sample may be carry-over from other donors' samples. The CDR3 DNA is TGCAGCGTTGCGACGATGGGGGGAGGACCTAGACGGGGGGAGACCCAGTACTTC. As protein: CSVATMGGGPRRGETQYF.